Listed here are 7 T cell receptor beta chains from one sample, sequenced in a study of cytotoxic CD8 clonotypes in ibrutinib-treated CLL. TCRdb's copy holds only in-frame clones and misses some; the assay was immunoSEQ multiplex PCR. The table shows 110,000 to 150,000 clones, with 60% to 80% occurring only once. Sequences were derived from PBMCs, sampled after 12 months of ibrutinib treatment. Receptor source: a human donor with chronic lymphocytic leukemia.

The V and J genes are TRBV27 and TRBJ1-6; the match to TRBD1 covers 7 bases. Germline assignment: CDR1 MNHEY and CDR2 SMNVEV (reference sequence). V shed 5 bases and J 4 bases; nucleotides not matched to a gene: 11. This CDR3 contains 17 residues. The chain's CDR3 is CASSPLGGGIYNSPLHF. The CDR3 DNA reads TGTGCCAGCAGTCCCCTCGGAGGGGGCATTTATAATTCACCCCTCCACTTT.

This chain connects TRBV6-5 to TRBJ1-3; 7 nucleotides align to TRBD1. Trimming cost V 5 bases and J 0 bases; bases outside gene matches: 4. The CDR3 sequence is 15 residues long. Per the germline V gene, CDR1 is MNHEY and CDR2 is SVGAGI. The CDR3 DNA is TGTGCCAGCAGTCCGGGACAGTTCTCTGGAAACACCATATATTTT. It specifies CASSPGQFSGNTIYF.

The chain joins TRBV9 to TRBJ2-1; 13 bases fit TRBD2. V dropped 3 bases and J dropped 9; count of bases not matched to a gene: 9. The CDR3 extends over 16 amino acids. Germline CDR1 SGDLS, CDR2 YYNGEE. CDR3 protein: CASSGAGTSGITEQFF. The CDR3 DNA follows: TGTGCCAGCAGCGGTGCAGGGACTAGCGGGATTACTGAGCAGTTCTTC.

The chain employs TRBV2 and TRBJ2-1, with 10 nucleotides matching TRBD2. V lost 0 bases, J lost 5 bases, and 7 bases stayed unmatched. The CDR3 runs to 17 residues. CDR1 is SNHLY, CDR2 FYNNEI, per germline. The CDR3 sequence is CASSEALLAGVDNEQFF. DNA for the CDR3: TGTGCCAGCAGTGAAGCGCTTCTAGCGGGAGTGGACAATGAGCAGTTCTTC.

The chain combines TRBV2 with TRBJ1-3; no definite D call. Per germline, CDR1 SNHLY and CDR2 FYNNEI. V gave up 7 bases and J gave up 0 bases, with 7 bases separating them. This CDR3 is 13 amino acids long. The CDR3 here is CASNRSSGNTIYF. The CDR3 nucleotides read TGTGCCAGCAATCGGAGCTCTGGAAACACCATATATTTT.

The chain joins TRBV19 to TRBJ2-6; D possibly uses TRBD1 or TRBD2 (5 bases each). CDR3 length equals 16 residues. V lost 3 bases and J 0 bases, leaving 9 bases between the germline ends. Germline V gene lookup returns CDR1 LNHDA and CDR2 SQIVND (reference sequence). The CDR3 reads CASSMGRNSGANVLTF. For the CDR3, the DNA is TGTGCCAGTAGTATGGGACGGAACTCTGGGGCCAACGTCCTGACTTTC.

A few counts support this clone. The rearrangement uses TRBV11-3 and TRBJ2-4; 11 bases are a match to TRBD1. The junction had 1 base not matched to a gene; V was cut back by 1 base and J by 2 bases. Germline CDR1 is SGHNT and CDR2 is YENEEA. The CDR3 sequence is 16 residues long. CDR3 region: CASSLGDRGTKNIQYF. The CDR3 nucleotides read TGTGCCAGCAGCTTAGGGGACAGGGGGACCAAAAACATTCAGTACTTC.